This passage covers 2 T cell receptor beta chains from one sample sequenced in a study of HIV-infected patients and healthy controls. The repertoire came from unfractionated whole blood and reflected all unsorted peripheral T cells. cDNA was made from about 500 ng RNA using alpha and beta constant primers. Using multiplexing indices, alpha and beta chain libraries were generated apart by chain-specific third strand synthesis. MiXCR was run by TCRdb on the 5' RACE reads, yielding one entry per CDR3 protein. The table has about 18,000 distinct CDR3 sequences, 12% seen once. The sequencing input was blood. The receptors shown here come from an adult in good health.

This clonotype was counted between two and nine times. This sequence joins TRBV7-2 and TRBJ2-7; perhaps TRBD2 as D (7 bases). Between the trimmed V and J ends, which lost 3 bases and 3 bases, there was a span of 15 bases. CDR1 and CDR2 from the germline V gene are SGHTA and FQGNSA. The CDR3 is 15 amino acids. CDR3 region: CASSLDRGALYEQYF. The CDR3 DNA follows: TGTGCCAGCAGCTTGGACCGGGGGGCCCTCTACGAGCAGTACTTC.

This clonotype was detected ten times or more. V is TRBV4-2 and J is TRBJ2-5; D is ambiguous. Germline loops: CDR1 LGHNA, CDR2 YNFKEQ. V lost 1 base and J 2 bases, leaving 8 bases between the germline ends. The CDR3 covers 14 residues. CDR3 sequence reads: CASSQGPRQETQYF. CDR3 coding DNA: TGTGCCAGCAGCCAAGGCCCAAGGCAAGAGACCCAGTACTTC.